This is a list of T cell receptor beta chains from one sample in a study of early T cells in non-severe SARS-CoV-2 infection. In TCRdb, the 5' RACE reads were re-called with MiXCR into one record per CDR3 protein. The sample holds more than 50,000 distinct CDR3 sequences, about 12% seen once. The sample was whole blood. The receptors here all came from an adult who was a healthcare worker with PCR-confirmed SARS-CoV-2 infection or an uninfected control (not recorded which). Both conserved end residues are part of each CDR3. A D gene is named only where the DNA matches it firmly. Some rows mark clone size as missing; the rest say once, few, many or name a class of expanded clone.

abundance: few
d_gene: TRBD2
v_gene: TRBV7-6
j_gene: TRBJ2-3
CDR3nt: TGTGCCAGCAGCCTAAGCGGGGGGGCCGGTACGCAGTATTTT
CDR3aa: CASSLSGGAGTQYF

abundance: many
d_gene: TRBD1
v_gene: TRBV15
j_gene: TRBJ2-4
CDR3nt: TGTGCCACCAGCAGGGGGACAGGGGATTTGACCAAAAACATTCAGTACTTC
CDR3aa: CATSRGTGDLTKNIQYF

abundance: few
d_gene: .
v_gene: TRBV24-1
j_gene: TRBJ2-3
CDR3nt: TGTGTCACCGAGGAGGATAAAACAGATACGCAGTATTTT
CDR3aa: CVTEEDKTDTQYF

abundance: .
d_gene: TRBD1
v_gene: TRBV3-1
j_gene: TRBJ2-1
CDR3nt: TGTGCCAGCACCCCGGCTGGACAGGTGAATGAGCAGTTCTTC
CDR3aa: CASTPAGQVNEQFF

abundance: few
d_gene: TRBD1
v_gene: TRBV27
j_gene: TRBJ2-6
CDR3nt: TGTGCCAGCAGCCCGGGACAGGGGGTGGCCTCTGGGGCCAACGTCCTGACTTTC
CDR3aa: CASSPGQGVASGANVLTF

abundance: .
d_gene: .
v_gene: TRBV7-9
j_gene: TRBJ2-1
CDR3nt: TGTGCCAGCAGCTTAGGAGGACGGGATGAGCAGTTCTTC
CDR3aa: CASSLGGRDEQFF

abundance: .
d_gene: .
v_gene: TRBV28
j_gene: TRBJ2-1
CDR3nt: TGTGCCAGCACCCCAGGTGGGGGTTTCTACAATGAGCAGTTCTTC
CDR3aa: CASTPGGGFYNEQFF

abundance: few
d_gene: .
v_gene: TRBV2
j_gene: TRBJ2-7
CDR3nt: TGTGCCAGCAGCGACCCCGATTACGAGCAGTACTTC
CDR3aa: CASSDPDYEQYF

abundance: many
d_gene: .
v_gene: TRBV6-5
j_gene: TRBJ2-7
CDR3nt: TGTGCCAGCAGTTACGGGGACATTTCCTACGAGCAGTACTTC
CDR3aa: CASSYGDISYEQYF

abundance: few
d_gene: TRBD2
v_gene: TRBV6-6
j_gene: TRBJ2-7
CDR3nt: TGTGCCAGCAGTTACGGCGGGAGGGCCGCGGAGCAGTACTTC
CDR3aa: CASSYGGRAAEQYF

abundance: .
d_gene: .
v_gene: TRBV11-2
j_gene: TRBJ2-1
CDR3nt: TGTGCCAGCAGCCCGGCAGGCAGCAAGCAGTTCTTC
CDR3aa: CASSPAGSKQFF

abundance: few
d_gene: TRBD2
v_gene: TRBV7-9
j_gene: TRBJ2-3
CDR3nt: TGTGCCAGCAGCTCTAATCGATTCTCTAGCGGGAGGGGAACAGATACGCAGTATTTT
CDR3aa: CASSSNRFSSGRGTDTQYF

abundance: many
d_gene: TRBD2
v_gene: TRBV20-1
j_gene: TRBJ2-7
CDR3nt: TGCAGTGCTAGGCCCGGGACTAGCGGGAGTATCTACGAGCAGTACTTC
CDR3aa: CSARPGTSGSIYEQYF

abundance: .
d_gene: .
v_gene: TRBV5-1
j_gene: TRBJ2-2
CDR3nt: TGCGCCAGCAACGGGCAGGCCCCGAACACCGGGGAGCTGTTTTTT
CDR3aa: CASNGQAPNTGELFF

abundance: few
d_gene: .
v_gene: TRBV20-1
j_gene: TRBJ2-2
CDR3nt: TGCAGTGCCCCGATAACGGGACTCTCAAACACCGGGGAGCTGTTTTTT
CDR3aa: CSAPITGLSNTGELFF

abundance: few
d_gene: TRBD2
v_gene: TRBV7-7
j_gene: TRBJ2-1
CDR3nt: TGTGCCAGCAGCTTTCTTGGCGGGGGCTACAATGAGCAGTTCTTC
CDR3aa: CASSFLGGGYNEQFF